This T cell receptor beta chain was retrieved from a study of cytomegalovirus exposure and HLA in healthy donors. Amplification used 60 Vbeta primers and 13 Jbeta primers. Generated by immunoSEQ multiplex PCR, the TCRdb table keeps only in-frame clones and is missing some. The data show roughly 150,000 clones, about 80% seen once. The CDR3 is 14 residues long. The V gene lost 5 bases and the J gene lost 1 base, with 11 bases spanning the gap. Per the germline V gene, CDR1 is SGHAT and CDR2 is FQNNGV. The sequence was obtained from a middle-aged woman in good health and CMV-seropositive. Specimen: PBMCs. The rearrangement uses TRBV11-2 and TRBJ1-1, with a tentative D call TRBD1 (6 bases). The CDR3 protein is CASSTDRRNTEAFF. The CDR3 nucleotides read TGTGCCAGCAGCACAGACAGGAGGAACACTGAAGCTTTCTTT.